This T cell receptor (beta chain) was observed in a study of blood T cell repertoires in COVID-19. Study at large: Spain, Italy and the United States supplied samples that represented acute and convalescent COVID-19. PBMCs, B-cell-depleted T cells, or T cells were the source of the cDNA or gDNA that made up the material.

Authors' methods: It was from reference gene primer amplification that nucleated cell counts were estimated. The data were produced by immunoSEQ multiplex PCR, yet TCRdb's version contains in-frame clones alone and is incomplete. V and J calls and clone size are those listed in that table; D and trimming were worked out from the DNA. The sample lists about 59,000 clones; approximately 80% were seen once. Trimming left V 0 bases short and J 1 base short, with 8 bases between. This CDR3 region has 15 residues. CDR1 and CDR2 (germline): MRHNA, SNTAGT. The sample comprised peripheral blood. The receptor's source is a man in his 60s with acute or convalescent COVID-19. V gene TRBV6-4 combines with J gene TRBJ2-3, with a possible D match to TRBD2 (6 bases). The CDR3 loop is CASSDSSSGTDTQYF. The CDR3 coding sequence is TGTGCCAGCAGTGACTCGTCTAGCGGCACAGATACGCAGTATTTT.